A selection of T cell receptor beta chains follows, all from one sample in a study of T-cell memory formation after mild COVID-19. TCRdb independently ran MiXCR on the 5' RACE reads; one entry per CDR3 protein. The sample has around 29,000 distinct CDR3 sequences, around 15% seen once. Sample: PBMCs or a T cell subset sorted from them (not recorded which). The receptors derive from an adult who had mild COVID-19 (a few samples of this study predate the infection). Cell type and time point are not known. Each CDR3 is given with its conserved first and last residue. Each record gives: CDR3 DNA, CDR3 protein, clone size, V gene, D gene, J gene. The D gene is left open where the match is weak. Clone size is not always given. Where it is, it says once, few, many or a class for expanded clones.

TGTGCCAGCAGCTTAGTAGAGTGGGGGGAGGGCAATCAGCCCCAGCATTTT | CASSLVEWGEGNQPQHF | few | TRBV7-9 | - | TRBJ1-5
TGTGCCAGCAGTTACTCGGGCAGCAAGGGGCAGCCCCAGCATTTT | CASSYSGSKGQPQHF | many | TRBV6-5 | - | TRBJ1-5
TGTGCCAGCAGTTTATCGGTCAGGTCTGCAGATACGCAGTATTTT | CASSLSVRSADTQYF | - | TRBV27 | - | TRBJ2-3
TGTGCCAGCAGCGGTAATTTAGGGGCCAACGTCCTGACTTTC | CASSGNLGANVLTF | few | TRBV12-3/TRBV12-4 | - | TRBJ2-6
TGTGCCACCAGTGATCCTAGCGGGAGGGGCACAGATACGCAGTATTTT | CATSDPSGRGTDTQYF | many | TRBV24-1 | TRBD2 | TRBJ2-3
TGTGCTAGTGGTTTATCTGAGTCCCACACAGATACGCAGTATTTT | CASGLSESHTDTQYF | - | TRBV12-5 | - | TRBJ2-3
TGTGCCAGCAGCACGCAACTAGCGGCGAGAAATGAGCAGTTCTTC | CASSTQLAARNEQFF | many | TRBV7-8 | TRBD2 | TRBJ2-1
TGCAGTGCTACACCCCCCTCCGGCTACACCTTC | CSATPPSGYTF | many | TRBV20-1 | - | TRBJ1-2
TGCGCCAGCAGCCAAGGGACAGGGCGGGAGAACGAGCAGTACTTC | CASSQGTGRENEQYF | - | TRBV4-3 | - | TRBJ2-7
TGCAGTGCTCCTACGAAGCTAGCGGGAAGAGGAGATACGCAGTATTTT | CSAPTKLAGRGDTQYF | many | TRBV20-1 | TRBD2 | TRBJ2-3
TGTGCCAGTAGTGCCTTCAGCGGGAGCTCCTACGAGCAGTACTTC | CASSAFSGSSYEQYF | many | TRBV19 | TRBD2 | TRBJ2-7
TGTGCCAGCAGTCACCGGGAGTCAGATACGCAGTATTTT | CASSHRESDTQYF | - | TRBV6-6 | - | TRBJ2-3
TGTGCCAGCAGCCCCGGGGGAGGGGGCTCGGTTGAAGCTTTCTTT | CASSPGGGGSVEAFF | many | TRBV3-1 | TRBD1 | TRBJ1-1
TGTGCCAGCAGCTCACAACAGGGCACCGGGGAGCTGTTTTTT | CASSSQQGTGELFF | many | TRBV12-3/TRBV12-4 | - | TRBJ2-2
TGCAGCGTTTCCGAGACTGGGAACACTGAAGCTTTCTTT | CSVSETGNTEAFF | many | TRBV29-1 | - | TRBJ1-1
TGTGCCAGCAGTAGCCGGGACAGGTCCTACGAGCAGTACTTC | CASSSRDRSYEQYF | - | TRBV7-9 | TRBD1 | TRBJ2-7
TGTGCCAGCAGTTTAGTGGACACCTACGAGCAGTACTTC | CASSLVDTYEQYF | many | TRBV12-3/TRBV12-4 | - | TRBJ2-7
TGTGCCAGCAGCTTTGACAGGGGGCTAGCCAAAAACATTCAGTACTTC | CASSFDRGLAKNIQYF | many | TRBV7-2 | TRBD1 | TRBJ2-4
TGCGCCAGCAGCTCACCGGGACAGGGGATAACAGATACGCAGTATTTT | CASSSPGQGITDTQYF | many | TRBV5-1 | TRBD1 | TRBJ2-3
TGTGCCAGCAGTTTTGGTCCTGAGCAGTTCTTC | CASSFGPEQFF | - | TRBV12-3/TRBV12-4 | - | TRBJ2-1
TGTGCCAGCAGCCCGTACGCAATTTCGGGACAGGGGGCGCAGAGAACTGAAGCTTTCTTT | CASSPYAISGQGAQRTEAFF | many | TRBV7-9 | TRBD1 | TRBJ1-1
TGTGCCAGCAGTTTGCCTAGCGGGAGGGGCCCGGTTGGGGAGCTGTTTTTT | CASSLPSGRGPVGELFF | few | TRBV12-3/TRBV12-4 | TRBD2 | TRBJ2-2
TGTGCCAGCAGCCGACAGGGGTCTGGCGAGACCCAGTACTTC | CASSRQGSGETQYF | medium-sized | TRBV12-3/TRBV12-4 | TRBD1 | TRBJ2-5
TGCAGTGCTAGAGACCCGGCCGGTGGCGGTTCCTACGAGCAGTACTTC | CSARDPAGGGSYEQYF | - | TRBV20-1 | - | TRBJ2-7
TGTGCCAGCAGCTTAGTACGAGGGGATACGCAGTATTTT | CASSLVRGDTQYF | - | TRBV7-2 | - | TRBJ2-3
TGCAGTGCTGGAGGGACAGATAACTCCTACGAGCAGTACTTC | CSAGGTDNSYEQYF | - | TRBV20-1 | - | TRBJ2-7
TGTGCCAGCTCACCACCTGCACCCAGGGGAACCGGGGAGCTGTTTTTT | CASSPPAPRGTGELFF | many | TRBV18 | - | TRBJ2-2
TGCGCCAGCAGCTTGGCGCCAGGGGGCGAAGAGCAGTACTTC | CASSLAPGGEEQYF | - | TRBV5-1 | TRBD1 | TRBJ2-7
TGTGCCAGCAGCCAAGATCGTAAACTAGCGGGGGGGCAGCAGTACTTC | CASSQDRKLAGGQQYF | - | TRBV3-1 | TRBD2 | TRBJ2-7
TGTGCCAGCCTACCAGGGGGCTGGAGCACCGGGGAGCTGTTTTTT | CASLPGGWSTGELFF | - | TRBV5-6 | TRBD1 | TRBJ2-2
TGTGCCAGCAGCGTAGACCAGCGGGCACCCTACGAGCAGTACTTC | CASSVDQRAPYEQYF | - | TRBV9 | - | TRBJ2-7
TGCAGTGCTAGACCGGGACTAGCAATCAATGAGCAGTTCTTC | CSARPGLAINEQFF | many | TRBV20-1 | TRBD2 | TRBJ2-1
TGCAGTGCTAGAGTTCGTCCTAGCAATCAGCCCCAGCATTTT | CSARVRPSNQPQHF | many | TRBV20-1 | - | TRBJ1-5
TGTGCCAGCAGCTACGGGTCTACTGGGGCCAACGTCCTGACTTTC | CASSYGSTGANVLTF | many | TRBV7-6 | - | TRBJ2-6
TGTGCCAGCAGCTTACTTGTAGGGAACACCGGGGAGCTGTTTTTT | CASSLLVGNTGELFF | - | TRBV7-9 | - | TRBJ2-2
TGTGCCAGCAGCTTGTGGAGTATCCCCTACGAGCAGTACTTC | CASSLWSIPYEQYF | - | TRBV5-6 | - | TRBJ2-7
TGTGCCAGCAGTTATAGCGGGAGCGCAAGCGATGAGCAGTTCTTC | CASSYSGSASDEQFF | many | TRBV12-3/TRBV12-4 | TRBD2 | TRBJ2-1
TGTGCCATCGATGCGACTAGCGGGAGGGGCAATGAGCAGTTCTTC | CAIDATSGRGNEQFF | many | TRBV10-3 | TRBD2 | TRBJ2-1
TGTGCCAGCTCATGGGAGGGGGCTAGCAATCAGCCCCAGCATTTT | CASSWEGASNQPQHF | few | TRBV18 | TRBD1 | TRBJ1-5
TGTGCCATCAGTGAGTCTCGAGCGTATCGCTACAATGAGCAGTTCTTC | CAISESRAYRYNEQFF | many | TRBV10-3 | - | TRBJ2-1
TGCGCCAGCAGCCCGGGACAGGGTGGCTACACCTTC | CASSPGQGGYTF | - | TRBV5-1 | TRBD1 | TRBJ1-2
TGTGCCAGTAGTTTACATCCCGGGGAGCTGTTTTTT | CASSLHPGELFF | few | TRBV19 | - | TRBJ2-2
TGTGCCAGCAGTTCGCGTAGTGGGAAGAACACCGGGGAGCTGTTTTTT | CASSSRSGKNTGELFF | many | TRBV12-3/TRBV12-4 | - | TRBJ2-2
TGTGCCAGCAGCGTAGAAATTGGGGGCTACAATGAGCAGTTCTTC | CASSVEIGGYNEQFF | many | TRBV9 | - | TRBJ2-1
TGTGCCAGCAGTAGGACAGGGGTTAGCAATCAGCCCCAGCATTTT | CASSRTGVSNQPQHF | many | TRBV6-1 | TRBD1 | TRBJ1-5
TGTGCCAGCAGTTTAAGTTCTGGGTTCTACACCTTC | CASSLSSGFYTF | medium-sized | TRBV12-3/TRBV12-4 | - | TRBJ1-2
TGTGCCAGCAGTGAAAGCTGGGTAGCCAAAAACATTCAGTACTTC | CASSESWVAKNIQYF | many | TRBV6-1 | - | TRBJ2-4
TGTGCCAGCAGCCAAGAGAGGGGTCGCACTGAAGCTTTCTTT | CASSQERGRTEAFF | many | TRBV14 | - | TRBJ1-1
TGTGCCAGCAGCTTGGATGGGACTGAAGCTTTCTTT | CASSLDGTEAFF | few | TRBV5-4 | - | TRBJ1-1
TGTGCCAGCTCACCCACGACGACTAGCAGATACTACGAGCAGTACTTC | CASSPTTTSRYYEQYF | many | TRBV18 | TRBD2 | TRBJ2-7
TGTGCCAGCACCAAGACCGGGTCGAACACCGGGGAGCTGTTTTTT | CASTKTGSNTGELFF | many | TRBV6-1 | - | TRBJ2-2
TGTGCCAGCAGCTTAGTCGGGTTCCTTAGCACAGATACGCAGTATTTT | CASSLVGFLSTDTQYF | many | TRBV7-2 | - | TRBJ2-3
TGTGCCAGCAGCCCACTAAGGGAGCAGTACTTC | CASSPLREQYF | few | TRBV7-2 | - | TRBJ2-7
TGTGCCAGCACTGTAGGGGCTATGAACACCGGGGAGCTGTTTTTT | CASTVGAMNTGELFF | many | TRBV12-3/TRBV12-4 | - | TRBJ2-2
TGCGCCAGCAGCCAAGATTGGGCAGCAGCTTTCTTT | CASSQDWAAAFF | many | TRBV4-1 | - | TRBJ1-1
TGTGCCAGCAGTTTCCGAGCGGGAGGAAATGAGCAGTTCTTC | CASSFRAGGNEQFF | many | TRBV12-3/TRBV12-4 | TRBD2 | TRBJ2-1